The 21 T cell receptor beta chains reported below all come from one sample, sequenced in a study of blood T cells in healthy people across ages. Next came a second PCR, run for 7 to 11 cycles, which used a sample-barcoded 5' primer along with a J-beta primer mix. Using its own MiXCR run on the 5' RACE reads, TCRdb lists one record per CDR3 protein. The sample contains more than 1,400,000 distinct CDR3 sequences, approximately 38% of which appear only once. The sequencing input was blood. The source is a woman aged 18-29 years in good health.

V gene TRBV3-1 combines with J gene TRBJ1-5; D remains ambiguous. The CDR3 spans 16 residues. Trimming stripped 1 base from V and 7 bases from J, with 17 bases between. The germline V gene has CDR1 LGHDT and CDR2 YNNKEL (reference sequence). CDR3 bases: TGTGCCAGCAGCCAAGCGAGCGCATCCATGGGGCAGCCCCAGCATTTT. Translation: CASSQASASMGQPQHF.

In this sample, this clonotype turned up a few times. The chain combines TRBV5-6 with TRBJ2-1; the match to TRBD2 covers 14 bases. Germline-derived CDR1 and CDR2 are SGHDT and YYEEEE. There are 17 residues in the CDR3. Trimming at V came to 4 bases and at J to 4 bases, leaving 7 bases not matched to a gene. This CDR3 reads CASSPVGLAGGYNEQFF. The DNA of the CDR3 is TGTGCCAGCAGCCCTGTTGGACTAGCGGGGGGATACAATGAGCAGTTCTTC.

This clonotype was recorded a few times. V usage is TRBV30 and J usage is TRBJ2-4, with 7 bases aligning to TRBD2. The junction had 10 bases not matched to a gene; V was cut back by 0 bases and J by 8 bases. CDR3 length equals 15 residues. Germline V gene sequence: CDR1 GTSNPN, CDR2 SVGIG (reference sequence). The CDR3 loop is CAWSVESVLADIQYF. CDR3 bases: TGTGCCTGGAGTGTAGAGTCTGTGCTAGCGGACATTCAGTACTTC. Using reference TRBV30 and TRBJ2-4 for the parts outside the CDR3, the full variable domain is SQTIHQWPATLVQPVGSPLSLECTVEGTSNPNLYWYRQAAGRGLQLLFYSVGIGQISSEVPQNLSASRPQDRQFILSSKKLLLSDSGFYLCAWSVESVLADIQYFGAGTRLSVL.

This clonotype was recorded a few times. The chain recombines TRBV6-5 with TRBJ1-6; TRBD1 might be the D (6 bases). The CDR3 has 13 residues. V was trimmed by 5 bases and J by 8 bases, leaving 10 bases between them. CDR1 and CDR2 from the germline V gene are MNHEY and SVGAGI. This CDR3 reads CASSAGGYSPLHF. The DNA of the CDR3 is TGTGCCAGCAGTGCCGGGGGCTATTCACCCCTCCACTTT.

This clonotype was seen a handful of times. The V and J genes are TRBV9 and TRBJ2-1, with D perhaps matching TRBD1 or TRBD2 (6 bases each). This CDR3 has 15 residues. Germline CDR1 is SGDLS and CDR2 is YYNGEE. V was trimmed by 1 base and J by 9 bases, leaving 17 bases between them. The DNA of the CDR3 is TGTGCCAGCAGCGTAAGGAGGGCACAGGGAGGTGAGCAGTTCTTC. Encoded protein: CASSVRRAQGGEQFF. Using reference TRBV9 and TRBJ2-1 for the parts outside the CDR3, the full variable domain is DSGVTQTPKHLITATGQRVTLRCSPRSGDLSVYWYQQSLDQGLQFLIQYYNGEERAKGNILERFSAQQFPDLHSELNLSSLELGDSALYFCASSVRRAQGGEQFFGPGTRLTVL.

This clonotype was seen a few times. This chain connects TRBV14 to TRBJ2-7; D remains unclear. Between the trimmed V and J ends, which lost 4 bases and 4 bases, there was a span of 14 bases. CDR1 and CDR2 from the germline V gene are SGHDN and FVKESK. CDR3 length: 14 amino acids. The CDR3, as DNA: TGTGCCAGCAGCCGTTCGGGCCTGGGGTACGAGCAGTACTTC. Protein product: CASSRSGLGYEQYF.

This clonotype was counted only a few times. CDR3 nucleotides: TGTGCCAGCAAAACTAGGGGGGAGAACACCGGGGAGCTGTTTTTT. It translates to CASKTRGENTGELFF. This chain connects TRBV7-9 to TRBJ2-2, with D perhaps TRBD1 or TRBD2 (6 bases each). Trimming left V 7 bases short and J 1 base short, with 13 bases between. Germline CDR1 and CDR2: SEHNR and FQNEAQ (reference sequence). This CDR3 has 15 amino acids.

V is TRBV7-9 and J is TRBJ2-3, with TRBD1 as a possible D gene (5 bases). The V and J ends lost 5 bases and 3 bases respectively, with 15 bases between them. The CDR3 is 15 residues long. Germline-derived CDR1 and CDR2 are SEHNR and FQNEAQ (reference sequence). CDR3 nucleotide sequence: TGTGCCAGCAGCCTACACCTCAGACAGACAGATACGCAGTATTTT. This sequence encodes CASSLHLRQTDTQYF.

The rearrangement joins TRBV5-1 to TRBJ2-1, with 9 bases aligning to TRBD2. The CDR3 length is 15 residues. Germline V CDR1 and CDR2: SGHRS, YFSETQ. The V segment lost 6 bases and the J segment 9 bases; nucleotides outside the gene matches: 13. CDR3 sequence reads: CASNPGLAQSGEQFF. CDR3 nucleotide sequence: TGCGCCAGCAACCCTGGACTAGCGCAGTCGGGTGAGCAGTTCTTC. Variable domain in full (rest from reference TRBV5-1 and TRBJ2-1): KAGVTQTPRYLIKTRGQQVTLSCSPISGHRSVSWYQQTPGQGLQFLFEYFSETQRNKGNFPGRFSGRQFSNSRSEMNVSTLELGDSALYLCASNPGLAQSGEQFFGPGTRLTVL.

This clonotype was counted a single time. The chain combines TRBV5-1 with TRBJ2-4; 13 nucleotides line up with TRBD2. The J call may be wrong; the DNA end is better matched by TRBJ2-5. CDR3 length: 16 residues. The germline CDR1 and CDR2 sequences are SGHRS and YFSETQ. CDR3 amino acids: CASSITSGGAGETQYF. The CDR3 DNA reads TGCGCCAGCAGCATCACTAGCGGGGGGGCCGGAGAGACCCAGTACTTC.

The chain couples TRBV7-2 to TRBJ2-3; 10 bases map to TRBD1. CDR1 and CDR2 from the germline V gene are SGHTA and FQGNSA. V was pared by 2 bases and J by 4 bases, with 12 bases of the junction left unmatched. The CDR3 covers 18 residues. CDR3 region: CASSLRGTVGQGADTQYF. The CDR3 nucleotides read TGTGCCAGCAGCTTAAGAGGGACGGTCGGACAGGGGGCAGATACGCAGTATTTT.

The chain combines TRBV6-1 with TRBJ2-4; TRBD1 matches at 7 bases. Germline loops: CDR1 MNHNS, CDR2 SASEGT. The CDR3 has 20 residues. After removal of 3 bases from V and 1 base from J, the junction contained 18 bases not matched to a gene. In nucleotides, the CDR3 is TGTGCCAGCAGTGAGCTCCGGGACAGATGTACCCTTGGGGCCAAAAACATTCAGTACTTC. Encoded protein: CASSELRDRCTLGAKNIQYF.

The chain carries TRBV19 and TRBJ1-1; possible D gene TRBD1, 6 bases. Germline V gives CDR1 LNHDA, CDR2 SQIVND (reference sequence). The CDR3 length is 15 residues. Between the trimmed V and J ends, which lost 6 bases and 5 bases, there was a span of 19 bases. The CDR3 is CASRVTAQGRTEAFF. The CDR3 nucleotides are TGTGCCAGTAGAGTGACAGCTCAGGGGAGGACTGAAGCTTTCTTT.

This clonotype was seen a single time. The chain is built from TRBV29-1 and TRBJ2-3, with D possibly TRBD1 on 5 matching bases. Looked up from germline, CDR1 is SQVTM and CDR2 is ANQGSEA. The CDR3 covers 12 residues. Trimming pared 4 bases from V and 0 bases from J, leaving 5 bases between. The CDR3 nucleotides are TGCAGCGTTGGACAGAGCACAGATACGCAGTATTTT. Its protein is CSVGQSTDTQYF.

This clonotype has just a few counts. CDR3 in amino acids: CSARDGREGLSEQYF. CDR3 coding DNA: TGCAGTGCTAGAGATGGGCGGGAGGGCCTTAGCGAGCAGTACTTC. The chain couples TRBV20-1 to TRBJ2-7; 9 nucleotides line up with TRBD2. The trim removed 0 bases at V and 6 bases at J, leaving 9 bases unmatched. Germline V gene sequence: CDR1 DFQATT, CDR2 SNEGSKA (reference sequence). The CDR3 has 15 amino acids.

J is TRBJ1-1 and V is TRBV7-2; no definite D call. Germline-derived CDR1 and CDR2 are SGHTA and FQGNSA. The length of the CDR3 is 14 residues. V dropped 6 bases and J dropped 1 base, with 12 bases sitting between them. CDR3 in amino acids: CASRAQFQNTEAFF. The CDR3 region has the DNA TGTGCCAGCAGAGCACAGTTCCAGAACACTGAAGCTTTCTTT.

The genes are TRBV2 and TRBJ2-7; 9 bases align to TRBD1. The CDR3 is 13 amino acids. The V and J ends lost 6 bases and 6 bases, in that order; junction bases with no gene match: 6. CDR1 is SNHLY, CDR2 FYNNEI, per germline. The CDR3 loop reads CASRERQGVEQYF. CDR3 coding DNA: TGTGCCAGCAGGGAAAGACAGGGGGTCGAGCAGTACTTC.

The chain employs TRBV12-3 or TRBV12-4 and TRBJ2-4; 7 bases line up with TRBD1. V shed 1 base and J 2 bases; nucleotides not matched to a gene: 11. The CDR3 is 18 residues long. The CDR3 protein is CASSLEQGSPPPKNIQYF. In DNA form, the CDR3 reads TGTGCCAGCAGTTTAGAACAGGGGAGCCCTCCCCCCAAAAACATTCAGTACTTC.

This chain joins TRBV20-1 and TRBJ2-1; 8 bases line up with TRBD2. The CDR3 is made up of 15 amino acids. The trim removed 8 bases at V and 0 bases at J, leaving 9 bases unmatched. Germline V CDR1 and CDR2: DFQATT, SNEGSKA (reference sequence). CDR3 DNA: TGCAGTATTAGCGGGATCGAGGGCTCCTACAATGAGCAGTTCTTC. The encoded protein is CSISGIEGSYNEQFF.

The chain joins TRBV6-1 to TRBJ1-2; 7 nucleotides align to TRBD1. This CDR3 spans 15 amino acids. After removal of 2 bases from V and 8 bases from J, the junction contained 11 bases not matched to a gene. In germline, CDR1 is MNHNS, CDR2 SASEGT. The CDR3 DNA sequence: TGTGCCAGCAGTGAAACTCAGAGGGGGCTGAGGGGCTACACCTTC. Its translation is CASSETQRGLRGYTF.

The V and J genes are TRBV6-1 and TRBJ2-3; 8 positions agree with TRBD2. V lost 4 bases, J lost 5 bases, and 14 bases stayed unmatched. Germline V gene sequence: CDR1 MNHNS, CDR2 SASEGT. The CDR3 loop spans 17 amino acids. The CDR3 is CASSASPGLEALDTQYF. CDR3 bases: TGTGCCAGCAGTGCATCTCCGGGACTAGAGGCTCTAGATACGCAGTATTTT.